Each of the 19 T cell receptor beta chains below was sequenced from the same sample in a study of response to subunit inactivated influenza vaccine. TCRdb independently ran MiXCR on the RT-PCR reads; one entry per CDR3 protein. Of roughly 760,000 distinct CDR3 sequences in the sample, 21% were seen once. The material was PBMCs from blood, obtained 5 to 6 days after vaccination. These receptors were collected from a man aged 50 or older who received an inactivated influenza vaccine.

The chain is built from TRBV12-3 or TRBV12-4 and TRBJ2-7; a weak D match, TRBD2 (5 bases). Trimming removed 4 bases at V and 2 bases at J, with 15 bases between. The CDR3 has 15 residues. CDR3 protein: CASSSPGYLTYEQYF. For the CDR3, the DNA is TGTGCCAGCAGTTCTCCGGGGTACCTTACCTACGAGCAGTACTTC.

This CDR3 is CASSPIREETQYF. CDR3 in DNA: TGTGCCAGCAGCCCTATCCGGGAGGAGACCCAGTACTTC. The chain is built from TRBV4-2 and TRBJ2-5, with TRBD2 as a possible D gene (6 bases). In germline, CDR1 is LGHNA, CDR2 YNFKEQ. CDR3 length equals 13 residues. V was pared by 4 bases and J by 5 bases, with 11 bases between.

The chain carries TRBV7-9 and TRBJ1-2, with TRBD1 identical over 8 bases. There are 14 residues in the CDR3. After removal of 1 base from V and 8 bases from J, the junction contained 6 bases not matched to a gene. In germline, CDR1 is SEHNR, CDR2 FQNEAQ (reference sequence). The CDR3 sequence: CASSLEEAGGGYTF. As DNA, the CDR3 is TGTGCCAGCAGCTTAGAAGAAGCAGGGGGCGGCTACACCTTC. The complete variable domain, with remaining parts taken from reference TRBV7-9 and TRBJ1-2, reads DTGVSQNPRHKITKRGQNVTFRCDPISEHNRLYWYRQTLGQGPEFLTYFQNEAQLEKSRLLSDRFSAERPKGSFSTLEIQRTEQGDSAMYLCASSLEEAGGGYTFGSGTRLTVV.

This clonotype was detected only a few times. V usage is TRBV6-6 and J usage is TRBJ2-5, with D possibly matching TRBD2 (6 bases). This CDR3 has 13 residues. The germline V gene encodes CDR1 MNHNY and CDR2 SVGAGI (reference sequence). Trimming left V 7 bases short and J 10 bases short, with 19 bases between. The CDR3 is CASKLGGSDFQYF. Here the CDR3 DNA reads TGTGCCAGCAAATTAGGAGGGTCGGATTTCCAGTACTTC.

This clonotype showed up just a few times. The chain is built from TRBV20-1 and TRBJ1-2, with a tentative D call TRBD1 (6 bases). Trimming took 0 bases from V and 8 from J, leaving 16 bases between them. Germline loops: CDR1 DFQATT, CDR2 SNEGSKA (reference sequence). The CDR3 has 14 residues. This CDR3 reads CSARDRTVDQGYTF. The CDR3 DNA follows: TGCAGTGCTAGAGATAGGACAGTCGACCAGGGCTACACCTTC.

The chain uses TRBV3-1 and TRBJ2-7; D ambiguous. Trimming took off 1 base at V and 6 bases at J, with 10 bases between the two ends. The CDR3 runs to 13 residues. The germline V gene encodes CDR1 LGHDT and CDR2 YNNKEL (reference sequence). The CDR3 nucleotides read TGTGCCAGCAGCCAAGGCTGGTCGGGCGAGCAGTACTTC. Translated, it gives CASSQGWSGEQYF.

The CDR3 protein is CASRNRALLSGANVLTF. In nucleotides, the CDR3 is TGTGCCAGCAGGAACAGGGCTTTGCTCTCTGGGGCCAACGTCCTGACTTTC. V usage is TRBV12-3 or TRBV12-4 and J usage is TRBJ2-6; D possibly corresponds to TRBD1 (6 bases). The CDR3 covers 17 residues. V lost 6 bases and J 0 bases, leaving 15 bases between the germline ends.

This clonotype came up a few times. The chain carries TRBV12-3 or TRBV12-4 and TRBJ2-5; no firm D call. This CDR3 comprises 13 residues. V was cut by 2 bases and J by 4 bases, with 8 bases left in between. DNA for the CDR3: TGTGCCAGCAGTTTATTTTCCGGAGAGACCCAGTACTTC. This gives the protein CASSLFSGETQYF.

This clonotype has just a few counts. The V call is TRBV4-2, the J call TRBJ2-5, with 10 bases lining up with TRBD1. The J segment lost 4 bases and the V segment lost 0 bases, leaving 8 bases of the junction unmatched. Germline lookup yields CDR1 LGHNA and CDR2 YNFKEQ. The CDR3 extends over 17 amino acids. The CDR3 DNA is TGTGCCAGCAGCCAAGAGAGGGGACAGGGGATCGGAGAGACCCAGTACTTC. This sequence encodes CASSQERGQGIGETQYF.

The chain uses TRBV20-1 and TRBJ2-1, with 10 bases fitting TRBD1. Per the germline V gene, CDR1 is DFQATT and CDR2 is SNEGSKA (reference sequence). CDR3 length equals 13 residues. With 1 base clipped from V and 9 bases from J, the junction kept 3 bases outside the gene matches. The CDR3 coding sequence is TGCAGTGCTAGAGGACAGGGGGCTAGTGAGCAGTTCTTC. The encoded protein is CSARGQGASEQFF.

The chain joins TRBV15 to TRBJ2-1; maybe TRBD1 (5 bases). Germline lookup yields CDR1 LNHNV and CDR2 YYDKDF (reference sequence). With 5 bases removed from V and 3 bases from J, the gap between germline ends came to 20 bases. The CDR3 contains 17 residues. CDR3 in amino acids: CATSPRRQSRFYNEQFF. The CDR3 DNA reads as TGTGCCACCAGCCCTAGGAGACAGTCGAGATTCTACAATGAGCAGTTCTTC.

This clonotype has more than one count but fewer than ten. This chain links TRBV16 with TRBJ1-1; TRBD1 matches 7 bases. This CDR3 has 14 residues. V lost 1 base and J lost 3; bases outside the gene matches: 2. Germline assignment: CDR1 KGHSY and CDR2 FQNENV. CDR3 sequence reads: CASSQFRGHTEAFF. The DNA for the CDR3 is TGTGCCAGCAGCCAATTTAGGGGGCACACTGAAGCTTTCTTT.

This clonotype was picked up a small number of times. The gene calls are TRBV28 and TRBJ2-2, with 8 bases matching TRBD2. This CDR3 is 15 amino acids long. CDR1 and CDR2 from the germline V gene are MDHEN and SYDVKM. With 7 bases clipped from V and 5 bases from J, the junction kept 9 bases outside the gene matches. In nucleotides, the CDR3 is TGTGCCAGCAAAGTGACTAGCGTTAAGACCGGGGAGCTGTTTTTT. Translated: CASKVTSVKTGELFF.

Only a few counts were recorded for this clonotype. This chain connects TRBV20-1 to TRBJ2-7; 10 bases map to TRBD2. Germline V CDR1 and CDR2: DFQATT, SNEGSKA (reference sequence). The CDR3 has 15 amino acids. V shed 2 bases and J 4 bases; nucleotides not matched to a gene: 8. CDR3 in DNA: TGCAGTGCTAGACCTCCGGGACTAGCGTCGTACGAGCAGTACTTC. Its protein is CSARPPGLASYEQYF.

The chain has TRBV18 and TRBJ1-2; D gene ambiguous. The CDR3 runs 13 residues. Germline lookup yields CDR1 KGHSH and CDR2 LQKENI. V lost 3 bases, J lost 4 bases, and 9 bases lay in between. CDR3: CASSPEGTYGYTF. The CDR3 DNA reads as TGTGCCAGCTCACCGGAGGGAACCTATGGCTACACCTTC. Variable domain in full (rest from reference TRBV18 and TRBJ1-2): NAGVMQNPRHLVRRRGQEARLRCSPMKGHSHVYWYRQLPEEGLKFMVYLQKENIIDESGMPKERFSAEFPKEGPSILRIQQVVRGDSAAYFCASSPEGTYGYTFGSGTRLTVV.

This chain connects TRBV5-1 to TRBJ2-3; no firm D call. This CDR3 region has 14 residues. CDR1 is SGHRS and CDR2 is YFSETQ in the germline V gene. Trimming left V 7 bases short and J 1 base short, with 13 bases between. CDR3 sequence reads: CASRTLQGTDTQYF. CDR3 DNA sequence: TGCGCCAGCCGAACTCTCCAAGGCACAGATACGCAGTATTTT.

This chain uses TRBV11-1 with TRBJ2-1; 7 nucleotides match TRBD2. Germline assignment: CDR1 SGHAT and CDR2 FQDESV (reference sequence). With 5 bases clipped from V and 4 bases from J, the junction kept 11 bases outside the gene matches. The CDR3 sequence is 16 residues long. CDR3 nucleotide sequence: TGTGCCAGCAGCGTGACCGGGACTAACATTTACAATGAGCAGTTCTTC. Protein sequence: CASSVTGTNIYNEQFF. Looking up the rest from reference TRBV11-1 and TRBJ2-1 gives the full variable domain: EAEVAQSPRYKITEKSQAVAFWCDPISGHATLYWYRQILGQGPELLVQFQDESVVDDSQLPKDRFSAERLKGVDSTLKIQPAELGDSAMYLCASSVTGTNIYNEQFFGPGTRLTVL.

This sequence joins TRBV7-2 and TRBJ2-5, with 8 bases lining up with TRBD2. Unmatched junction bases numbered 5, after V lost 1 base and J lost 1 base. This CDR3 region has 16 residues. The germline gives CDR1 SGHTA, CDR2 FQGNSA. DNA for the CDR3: TGTGCCAGCAGCTTAGTGGCGGGGGGTTTCCAAGAGACCCAGTACTTC. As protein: CASSLVAGGFQETQYF.

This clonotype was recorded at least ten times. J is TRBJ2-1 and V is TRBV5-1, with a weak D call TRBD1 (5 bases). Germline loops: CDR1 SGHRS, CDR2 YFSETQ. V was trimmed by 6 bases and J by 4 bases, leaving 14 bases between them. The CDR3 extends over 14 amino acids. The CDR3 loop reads CASTKDNGYNEQFF. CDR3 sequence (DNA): TGCGCCAGCACCAAGGACAACGGATACAATGAGCAGTTCTTC.